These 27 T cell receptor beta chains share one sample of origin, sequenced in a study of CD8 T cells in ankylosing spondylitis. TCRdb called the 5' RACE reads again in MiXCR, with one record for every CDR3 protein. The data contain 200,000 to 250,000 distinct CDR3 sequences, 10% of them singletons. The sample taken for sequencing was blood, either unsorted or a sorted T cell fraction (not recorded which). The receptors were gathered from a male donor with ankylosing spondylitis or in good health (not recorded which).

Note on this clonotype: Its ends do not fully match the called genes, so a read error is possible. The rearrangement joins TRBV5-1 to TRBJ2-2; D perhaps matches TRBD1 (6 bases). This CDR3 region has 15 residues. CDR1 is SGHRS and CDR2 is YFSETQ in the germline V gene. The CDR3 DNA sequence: TGCGCCAGCAGCTCCCAGGACAGCACCACCGGGGAGCTGTCTTTT. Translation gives CASSSQDSTTGELSF.

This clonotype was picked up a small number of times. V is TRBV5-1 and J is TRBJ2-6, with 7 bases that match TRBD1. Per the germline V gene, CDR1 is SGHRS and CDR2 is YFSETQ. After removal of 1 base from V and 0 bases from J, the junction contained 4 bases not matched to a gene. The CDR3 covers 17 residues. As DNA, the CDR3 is TGCGCCAGCAGCTTGTCGGGACAGTCCTCTGGGGCCAACGTCCTGACTTTC. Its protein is CASSLSGQSSGANVLTF.

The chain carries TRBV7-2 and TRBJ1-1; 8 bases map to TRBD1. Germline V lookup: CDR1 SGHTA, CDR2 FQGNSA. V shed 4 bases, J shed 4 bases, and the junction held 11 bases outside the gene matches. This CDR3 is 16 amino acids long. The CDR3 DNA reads TGTGCCAGCAGCTCCGCACCTACAGGGGGGAGCACTGAAGCTTTCTTT. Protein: CASSSAPTGGSTEAFF.

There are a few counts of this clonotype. The CDR3 nucleotides are TGTGCCAGCAGCTTGGAAGGGTTCGGGGAGCTGTTTTTT. Translation: CASSLEGFGELFF. V is TRBV5-6 and J is TRBJ2-2; D is undetermined. Germline-derived CDR1 and CDR2 are SGHDT and YYEEEE. The CDR3 contains 13 residues. Trimming took 0 bases from V and 7 from J, leaving 7 bases between them.

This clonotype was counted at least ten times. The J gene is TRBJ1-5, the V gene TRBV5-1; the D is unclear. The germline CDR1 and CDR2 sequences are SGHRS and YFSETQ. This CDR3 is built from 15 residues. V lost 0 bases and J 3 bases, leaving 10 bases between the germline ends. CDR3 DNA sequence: TGCGCCAGCAGCTTGGATCCGAAAGCCAATCAGCCCCAGCATTTT. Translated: CASSLDPKANQPQHF.

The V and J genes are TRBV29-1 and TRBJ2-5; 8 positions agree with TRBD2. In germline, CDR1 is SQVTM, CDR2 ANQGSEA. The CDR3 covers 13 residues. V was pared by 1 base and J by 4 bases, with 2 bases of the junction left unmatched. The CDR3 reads CSVEASGSETQYF. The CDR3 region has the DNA TGCAGCGTTGAAGCTAGCGGGTCAGAGACCCAGTACTTC.

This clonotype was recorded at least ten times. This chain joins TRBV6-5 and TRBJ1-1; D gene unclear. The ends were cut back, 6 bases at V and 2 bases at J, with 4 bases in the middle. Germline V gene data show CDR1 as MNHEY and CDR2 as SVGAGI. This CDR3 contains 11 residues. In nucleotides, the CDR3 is TGTGCCAGCAGAGCAAACACTGAAGCTTTCTTT. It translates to CASRANTEAFF.

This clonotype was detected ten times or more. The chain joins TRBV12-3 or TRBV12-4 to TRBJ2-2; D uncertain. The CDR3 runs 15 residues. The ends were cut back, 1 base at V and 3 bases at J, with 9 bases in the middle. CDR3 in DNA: TGTGCCAGCAGTTTAGTGGGTCGGGACACCGGGGAGCTGTTTTTT. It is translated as CASSLVGRDTGELFF.

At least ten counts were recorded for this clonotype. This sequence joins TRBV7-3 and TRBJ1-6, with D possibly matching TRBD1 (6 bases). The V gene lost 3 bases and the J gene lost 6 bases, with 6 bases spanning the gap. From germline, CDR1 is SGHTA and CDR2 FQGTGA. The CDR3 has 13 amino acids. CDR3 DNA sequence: TGTGCCAGCAGCTTGGACAGTAATTCACCCCTCCACTTT. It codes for CASSLDSNSPLHF.

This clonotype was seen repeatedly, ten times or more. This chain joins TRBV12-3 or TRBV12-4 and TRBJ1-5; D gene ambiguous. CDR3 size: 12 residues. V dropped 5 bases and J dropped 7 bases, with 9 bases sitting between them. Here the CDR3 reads CASSLLRQPQHF. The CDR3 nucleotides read TGTGCCAGCAGTCTTCTCAGGCAGCCCCAGCATTTT.

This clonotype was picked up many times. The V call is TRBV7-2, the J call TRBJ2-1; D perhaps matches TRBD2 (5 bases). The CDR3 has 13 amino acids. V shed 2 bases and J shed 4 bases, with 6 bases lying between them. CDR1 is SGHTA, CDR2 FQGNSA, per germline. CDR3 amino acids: CASSLRTYNEQFF. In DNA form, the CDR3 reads TGTGCCAGCAGCTTAAGGACTTACAATGAGCAGTTCTTC.

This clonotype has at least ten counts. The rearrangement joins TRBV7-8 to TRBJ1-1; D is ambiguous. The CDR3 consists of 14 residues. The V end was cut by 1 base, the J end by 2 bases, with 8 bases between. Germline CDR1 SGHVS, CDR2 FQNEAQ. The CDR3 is CASSLVGGNTEAFF. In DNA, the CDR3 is TGTGCCAGCAGCTTAGTAGGCGGTAACACTGAAGCTTTCTTT.

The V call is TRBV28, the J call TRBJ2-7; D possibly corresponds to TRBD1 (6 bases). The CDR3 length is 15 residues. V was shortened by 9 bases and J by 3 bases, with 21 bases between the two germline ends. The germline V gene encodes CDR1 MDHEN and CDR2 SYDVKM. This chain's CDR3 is CASRYTTWTDYEQYF. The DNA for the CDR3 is TGTGCCAGTCGGTATACCACCTGGACAGACTACGAGCAGTACTTC.

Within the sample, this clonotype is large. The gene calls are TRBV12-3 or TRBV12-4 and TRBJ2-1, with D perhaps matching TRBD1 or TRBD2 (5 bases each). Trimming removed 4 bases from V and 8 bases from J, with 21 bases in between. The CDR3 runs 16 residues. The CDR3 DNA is TGTGCCAGCAGTTCCCTCCGGGACGGGCAGAGAGATGAGCAGTTCTTC. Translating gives CASSSLRDGQRDEQFF.

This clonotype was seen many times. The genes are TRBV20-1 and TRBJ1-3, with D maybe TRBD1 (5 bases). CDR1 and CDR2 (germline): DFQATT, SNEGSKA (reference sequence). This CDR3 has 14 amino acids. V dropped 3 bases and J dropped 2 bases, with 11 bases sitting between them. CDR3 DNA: TGCAGTGCTAGGGGGGGGGGAGCTGGAAACACCATATATTTT. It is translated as CSARGGGAGNTIYF.

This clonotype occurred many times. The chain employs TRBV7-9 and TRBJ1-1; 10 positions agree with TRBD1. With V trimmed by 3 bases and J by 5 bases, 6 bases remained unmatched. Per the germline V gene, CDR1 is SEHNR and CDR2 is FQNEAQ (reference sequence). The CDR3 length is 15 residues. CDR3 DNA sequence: TGTGCCAGCAGCTTCGAACCGGGACAGGGGACTGAAGCTTTCTTT. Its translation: CASSFEPGQGTEAFF. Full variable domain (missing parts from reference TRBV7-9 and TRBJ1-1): DTGVSQNPRHKITKRGQNVTFRCDPISEHNRLYWYRQTLGQGPEFLTYFQNEAQLEKSRLLSDRFSAERPKGSFSTLEIQRTEQGDSAMYLCASSFEPGQGTEAFFGQGTRLTVV.

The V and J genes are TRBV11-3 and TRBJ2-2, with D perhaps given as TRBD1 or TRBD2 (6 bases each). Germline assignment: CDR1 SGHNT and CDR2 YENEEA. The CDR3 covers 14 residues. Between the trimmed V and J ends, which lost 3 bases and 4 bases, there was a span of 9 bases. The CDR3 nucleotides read TGTGCCAGCAGCTTGGAGGGGGGCACCGGGGAGCTGTTTTTT. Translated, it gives CASSLEGGTGELFF. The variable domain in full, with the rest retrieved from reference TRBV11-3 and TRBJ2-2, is EAGVVQSPRYKIIEKKQPVAFWCNPISGHNTLYWYLQNLGQGPELLIRYENEEAVDDSQLPKDRFSAERLKGVDSTLKIQPAELGDSAVYLCASSLEGGTGELFFGEGSRLTVL.

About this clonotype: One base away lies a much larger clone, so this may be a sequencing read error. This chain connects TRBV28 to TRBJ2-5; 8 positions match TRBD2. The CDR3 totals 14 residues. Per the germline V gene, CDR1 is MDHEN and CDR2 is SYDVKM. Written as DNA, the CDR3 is TGTGCCAGCAGTAGGACTAGCCTACAAGAGACCCAGTCCTTC. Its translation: CASSRTSLQETQSF.

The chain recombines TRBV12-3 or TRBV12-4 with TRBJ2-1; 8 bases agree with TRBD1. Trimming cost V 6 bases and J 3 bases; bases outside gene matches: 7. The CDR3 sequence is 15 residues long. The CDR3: CASSRGQANYNEQFF. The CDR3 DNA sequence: TGTGCCAGCAGCCGGGGACAGGCAAACTACAATGAGCAGTTCTTC.

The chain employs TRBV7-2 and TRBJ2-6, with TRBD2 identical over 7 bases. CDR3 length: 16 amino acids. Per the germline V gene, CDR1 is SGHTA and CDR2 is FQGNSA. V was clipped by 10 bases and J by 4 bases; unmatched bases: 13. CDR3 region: CATRDRGEAGANVLTF. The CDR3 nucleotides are TGTGCCACGCGGGATCGGGGGGAGGCCGGGGCCAACGTCCTGACTTTC.

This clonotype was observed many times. CDR3 region: CAISETRGNTEAFF. The CDR3 bases are TGTGCCATCAGTGAGACGAGGGGCAACACTGAAGCTTTCTTT. The chain couples TRBV10-3 to TRBJ1-1, with a possible D match to TRBD1 (5 bases). The CDR3 runs to 14 residues. The germline V gene encodes CDR1 ENHRY and CDR2 SYGVKD. Trimming took off 2 bases at V and 2 bases at J, with 9 bases between the two ends.

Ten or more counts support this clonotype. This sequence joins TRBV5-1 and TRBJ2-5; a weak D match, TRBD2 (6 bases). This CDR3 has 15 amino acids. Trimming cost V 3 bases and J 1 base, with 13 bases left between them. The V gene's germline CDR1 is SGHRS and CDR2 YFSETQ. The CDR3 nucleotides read TGCGCCAGCAGCTCCCCTTCGGAGGGCCAAGAGACCCAGTACTTC. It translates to CASSSPSEGQETQYF.

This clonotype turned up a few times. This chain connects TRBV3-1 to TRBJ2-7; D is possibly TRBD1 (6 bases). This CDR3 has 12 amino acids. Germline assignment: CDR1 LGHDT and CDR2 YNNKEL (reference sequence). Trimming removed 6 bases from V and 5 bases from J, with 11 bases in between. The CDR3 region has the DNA TGTGCCAGCAGATCGGCAGGGGACGAGCAGTACTTC. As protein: CASRSAGDEQYF.

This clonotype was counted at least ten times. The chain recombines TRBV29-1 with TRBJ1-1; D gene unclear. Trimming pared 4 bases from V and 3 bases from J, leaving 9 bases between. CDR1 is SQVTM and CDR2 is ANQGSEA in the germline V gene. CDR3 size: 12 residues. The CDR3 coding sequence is TGCAGCGTTGGGAATGGAGACACTGAAGCTTTCTTT. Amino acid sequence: CSVGNGDTEAFF.

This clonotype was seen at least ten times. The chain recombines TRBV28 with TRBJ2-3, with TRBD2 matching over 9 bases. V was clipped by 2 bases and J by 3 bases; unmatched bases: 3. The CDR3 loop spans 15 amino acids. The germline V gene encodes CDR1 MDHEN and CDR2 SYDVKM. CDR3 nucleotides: TGTGCCAGCAGTTTAGCGGGGGGGCCGACAGATACGCAGTATTTT. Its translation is CASSLAGGPTDTQYF.

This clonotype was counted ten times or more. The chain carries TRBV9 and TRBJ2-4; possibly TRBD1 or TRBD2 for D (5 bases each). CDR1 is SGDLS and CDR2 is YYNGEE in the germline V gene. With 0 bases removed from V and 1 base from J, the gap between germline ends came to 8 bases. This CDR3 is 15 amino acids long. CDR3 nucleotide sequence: TGTGCCAGCAGCGTAGCCTGGGGGGCCAAAAACATTCAGTACTTC. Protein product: CASSVAWGAKNIQYF. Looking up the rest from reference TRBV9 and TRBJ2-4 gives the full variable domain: DSGVTQTPKHLITATGQRVTLRCSPRSGDLSVYWYQQSLDQGLQFLIQYYNGEERAKGNILERFSAQQFPDLHSELNLSSLELGDSALYFCASSVAWGAKNIQYFGAGTRLSVL.

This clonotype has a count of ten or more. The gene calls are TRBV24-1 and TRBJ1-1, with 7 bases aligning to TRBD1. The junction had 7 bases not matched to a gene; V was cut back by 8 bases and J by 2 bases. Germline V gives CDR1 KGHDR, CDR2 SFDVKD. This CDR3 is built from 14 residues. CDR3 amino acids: CATKEGQPNTEAFF. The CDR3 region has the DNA TGTGCCACCAAAGAGGGACAGCCCAACACTGAAGCTTTCTTT.